The rows below give T cell receptor beta chains drawn from one sample of a study of OX40 agonist ivuxolimab in advanced cancers. Data came from immunoSEQ multiplex PCR; TCRdb stores just in-frame clones and leaves some out. The sample lists 15,000 to 20,000 clones; about four fifths were seen once. Here the sequenced sample was CD4+ or CD8+ T cells sorted from blood, taken in a trial of the OX40 agonist ivuxolimab. The receptors were sampled from an adult with an advanced solid tumor such as melanoma, head and neck, liver or kidney cancer. Both conserved end residues are part of each CDR3. A D gene is named only where the DNA matches it firmly. Only part of the rows carry a size: once, few, many, or a class if the clone is expanded.

TRBV19	.	.	CASSILPGPYNEQFF
TRBV9	.	.	CASSVEGIGATDTQYF
TRBV11-2	.	TRBD2	CASSQDPAGGLNEQFF
TRBV7-8	.	TRBD1	CASSLAGTGDYEQYF
TRBV28	few	.	CASTKSSSSRGYTF
TRBV4-2	.	TRBD1	CASSQEQGWTGELFF
TRBV9	once	.	CASSAPGSDEKLFF
TRBV5-1	.	TRBD1	CASSFGTGSYEQYF
TRBV6-1	.	.	CASSYGEYNEQFF
TRBV12-2	.	.	CASRPRAGEGANVLTF
TRBV5-6	.	TRBD1	CASSPWTGEQYF
TRBV28	.	TRBD1	CASSSEIATGRVYTEAFF
TRBV19	.	TRBD1	CASSPGTGPVVDTQYF
TRBV2	few	.	CASSVGGLGYEQYF
TRBV27	.	.	CASSLSTTTDTQYF
TRBV15	few	.	CATSRAIGNQPQHF
TRBV7-6	.	TRBD2	CASSLVSGTSYYEQYF
TRBV19	.	.	CASSRGGWDQPQHF
TRBV27	.	.	CASSRVLAWDEQYF
TRBV6-6	.	TRBD1	CASSTTGVRTEAFF
TRBV5-6	.	TRBD2	CASSSWTSGRLGETQYF
TRBV7-9	few	.	CASSLVSRAPEAFF
TRBV14	.	.	CASSQEGKVGEQYF
TRBV6-4	.	.	CASSEMGGNTGELFF
TRBV11-2	.	.	CASSPGMNTEAFF
TRBV7-9	.	TRBD1	CASSPIGTGGHQPQHF